This TCR beta chain was recovered during a study of radiotherapy plus CTLA-4 blockade in lung cancer. Study summary: In 18% of patients, objective responses were seen; roughly 28% had disease control.

Clones were read by immunoSEQ multiplex PCR, and TCRdb kept only the in-frame ones, dropping some. The sample holds about 25,000 clones, 71% seen once. Lung cancer patients with chemo-refractory metastatic non-small-cell disease were given focal radiation plus CTLA-4 blockade with ipilimumab. Germline CDR1 and CDR2: LNHDA and SQIVND (reference sequence). The junction had 3 bases not matched to a gene; V was cut back by 4 bases and J by 6 bases. The CDR3 runs to 14 residues. The sequencing here drew on peripheral blood, taken from a patient treated with radiotherapy plus ipilimumab. The chain combines TRBV19 with TRBJ2-1; 10 bases are shared with TRBD2. This clonotype was obtained from a human donor with non-small cell lung cancer whose response to radiotherapy plus ipilimumab could not be evaluated. CDR3 sequence: CASSKGLAPNEQFF. In DNA form, the CDR3 reads TGTGCCAGTAGTAAGGGACTAGCGCCCAATGAGCAGTTCTTC.